This entry describes one T cell receptor (beta chain). Its antigen is unknown. Nothing much larger sits one base from this clone, and base qualities are not available. The CDR3 covers 13 residues, taking in both the cysteine and the phenylalanine. Here the CDR3 DNA is all that survives: 39 bases in frame from base 1. Compared with germline, V lacks 2 bases and J lacks 3 bases; bases without a gene match: 0. The germline V gene yields SGHTS for CDR1 and YDEGEE for CDR2. The intended sense of this specimen's treatment or condition label: 10-day PBMC culture with coronavirus spike peptide pools or control peptides (ViraFEST assay). To expand antigen-specific T cells with peptide pools and then pick out the expanded clonotypes through TCR sequencing, the study relied on the ViraFEST assay. The convalescent patients' positive SARS-CoV-2 PCR tests fell between March and December 2020, which was before the Alpha, Beta and Delta variants emerged in the United States. Each well held about 2 million PBMCs cultured in IMDM containing around 5% human AB serum and around 10 IU/ml IL-2, with about 9.1 ug/ml peptide pools added. Half of the culture medium was replaced with fresh IL-2-containing medium on days 3 and 7. After around 11 days of culture, CD4+ T cells were isolated by negative selection using the EasySep CD4+ T cell isolation kit. Ficoll-Paque Plus gradient centrifugation was used to isolate PBMCs from whole blood, and the isolated PBMCs were then either used fresh or cryopreserved at -140C. Each culture condition was generally run in triplicate wells.

The sample belongs to a study of vaccination and CD4 T cells after COVID-19 (dated by TCRdb to the early 2020s). Regarding the research as a whole: Convalescent patients had a positive SARS-CoV-2 result on nasal swab PCR, and of these patients, under ten had mild disease and one had severe disease. In the convalescent cohort there were six males and four females, among whom were two Hispanic individuals, seven Caucasians, two Asians and one multiracial person. Participants received two doses of either the Pfizer-BioNTech BNT162b2 vaccine (n=8) or the Moderna mRNA-1273 vaccine (n=2). Post-COVID blood samples were collected from convalescent patients a median of roughly 100 days after diagnosis, with a range of roughly 35 to 170 days. Post-vaccine blood samples were obtained a median of roughly 75 days after the second vaccine dose, with a range of roughly 14 to 241 days. The cultures were stimulated with overlapping spike peptide pools from SARS-CoV-2 and from the common cold coronaviruses HCoV-NL63, HCoV-OC43 and HCoV-229E. As controls, cultures received a CEFX viral epitope pool (the positive control), an HIV-1 Nef peptide pool (the negative control), or no peptide at all. In around nine COVID-19 convalescent patients and 4 infection-naive healthy vaccine recipients, the spike-specific CD4+ TCR repertoire before mRNA vaccination was compared with the repertoire after mRNA vaccination. What the work shows at the level of the full study, not this receptor alone: In convalescent patients, a median around 90% of post-vaccine SARS-CoV-2-reactive clones were detected only after vaccination, and vaccine-specific priming was suggested by this finding. Relatively few convalescent patients were included in the study, and early timepoints after natural infection were not analyzed. Although the median number of SARS-CoV-2-reactive clonotypes went up from fewer than 25 after infection to approximately 40 after vaccination, the increase was not significant. Of the vaccine-specific clones in convalescent patients, 304 of 307, or nearly all, reacted only to SARS-CoV-2 spike and did not cross-react with common cold coronaviruses.

Receptor amplification or capture employed PCR. At the Johns Hopkins FTIC core, DNA from the cultured CD4+ T cells underwent TCR sequencing with the Oncomine TCR Beta short-read assay. The QIAamp micro DNA kit was used to extract genomic DNA from the cultured CD4+ T cells. Oncomine TCR Beta libraries from cultured CD4+ T cells were pooled using unique dual indexes and sequenced on an Illumina iSeq 100. Per the authors' processing: Non-productive sequences were filtered out, and CDR3s that did not start with C, did not end with F or W, or were shorter than 7 amino acids were discarded. Antigen-specific clonotypes were identified using the MANAFEST web application through comparison of peptide-stimulated wells with reference and other culture wells. For a clone to be called positive, the clone needed an FDR below 0.05, an odds ratio above 5, and a productive frequency above 0.1% in at least two of three replicate wells. Cross-reactive clonotypes were defined as significantly expanded in both SARS-CoV-2 spike wells and at least one common cold coronavirus spike condition. Similarity between CDR3 sequences was evaluated in R version 3.6.1 using Levenshtein distances (stringdist) and unrooted phylogenetic trees (ape). TCRdb's own reprocessing of the public reads used fastp at Q25 and MiXCR and kept productive beta chains. Identical CDR3 proteins give one entry, which carries the most common genes and DNA. TCRdb, not the authors, supplied the V and J calls. In this sample the table shows under 4,500 distinct CDR3 sequences, around 19% of which occur a single time. The top ten clones comprise under 30% of the sample.

Sample: CD4+ T cells from blood, cultured in vitro. The receptor comes from a human donor who had recovered from COVID-19. The V and J genes are TRBV5-8 and TRBJ2-3, with 7 bases matching TRBD2. The CDR3: CASSLAGTDTQYF. At the DNA level, the sequence is TGTGCCAGCAGCTTAGCGGGGACAGATACGCAGTATTTT.